This is a list of T cell receptor beta chains from one sample in a study of T cell responses to AZD1222 COVID-19 vaccine. Assay used: immunoSEQ multiplex PCR; TCRdb lists only in-frame clones, some missing. The data hold 200,000 to 250,000 clones, with about 92% observed a single time. The sample was peripheral blood, taken on day 0 of MenACWY control vaccination. The receptor set was obtained from an adult in good health. Both conserved end residues are part of each CDR3. D genes are given only for firm matches. Size values are once, few and many counts, or a class for expanded clones, and some rows have none.

TRBD2,.,TRBJ2-1,TRBV6-6,15,CASSTSSGGAWEQFF,TGTGCCAGCAGTACATCTAGCGGGGGGGCCTGGGAGCAGTTCTTC
.,.,TRBJ1-1,TRBV3-1/TRBV3-2,12,CASSQDRRVTFF,TGTGCCAGCAGCCAAGATCGGAGGGTTACTTTCTTT
TRBD1,.,TRBJ1-2,TRBV13,15,CASSLGAGGGYGYTF,TGTGCCAGCAGCTTAGGGGCAGGGGGTGGCTATGGCTACACCTTC
.,.,TRBJ1-1,TRBV7-9,14,CASSLAGGTTEAFF,TGTGCCAGCAGCTTGGCAGGAGGGACCACTGAAGCTTTCTTT
.,.,TRBJ2-5,TRBV7-7,13,CASSLGVEETQYF,TGTGCCAGCAGCCTGGGGGTGGAAGAGACCCAGTACTTC
.,.,TRBJ2-1,TRBV5-1,15,CASRSTTSSYNEQFF,TGCGCCAGCCGAAGTACGACGAGCTCCTACAATGAGCAGTTCTTC
TRBD1,.,TRBJ1-5,TRBV19,17,CASTTLQGAGGNQPQHF,TGTGCCAGTACTACATTACAGGGGGCCGGGGGCAATCAGCCCCAGCATTTT
.,.,TRBJ2-7,TRBV5-1,11,CASSLEFEQYF,TGCGCCAGCAGCTTGGAGTTCGAGCAGTACTTC
.,.,TRBJ1-6,TRBV2,14,CASSGGEYNSPLHF,TGTGCCAGCAGTGGAGGGGAATATAATTCACCCCTCCACTTT
.,.,TRBJ1-5,TRBV19,13,CASSPGVPQPQHF,TGTGCCAGTAGCCCGGGCGTCCCTCAGCCCCAGCATTTT
.,.,TRBJ1-5,TRBV15,16,CATSSGRESGHQPQHF,TGTGCCACCAGCAGTGGCAGGGAGAGTGGACATCAGCCCCAGCATTTT
TRBD1,.,TRBJ2-2,TRBV19,16,CASTRVGQADTGELFF,TGTGCCAGTACCCGGGTGGGACAGGCGGACACCGGGGAGCTGTTTTTT
.,.,TRBJ1-3,TRBV7-2,16,CASSSVGTSLGNTIYF,TGTGCCAGCAGCTCGGTCGGGACATCTCTTGGAAACACCATATATTTT
.,.,TRBJ1-3,TRBV19,13,CASSSGPGNTIYF,TGTGCCAGTAGTAGCGGGCCTGGAAACACCATATATTTT
TRBD1,.,TRBJ1-3,TRBV7-9,15,CASSPTGGPGNTIYF,TGTGCCAGCAGTCCTACAGGGGGCCCTGGAAACACCATATATTTT
.,.,TRBJ1-4,TRBV6-5,15,CASSSSGRVDEKLFF,TGTGCCAGCAGTTCGTCAGGGAGGGTGGATGAAAAACTGTTTTTT
.,.,TRBJ1-5,TRBV10-3,15,CAISESGAVNQPQHF,TGTGCCATCAGTGAGTCAGGGGCGGTGAATCAGCCCCAGCATTTT
TRBD1,.,TRBJ1-5,TRBV5-1,14,CASSPGTGNQPQHF,TGCGCCAGCAGCCCAGGGACAGGCAATCAGCCCCAGCATTTT
.,.,TRBJ1-6,TRBV3-1/TRBV3-2,15,CASSQLQGGNSPLHF,TGTGCCAGCAGCCAATTGCAGGGAGGGAATTCACCCCTCCACTTT
.,once,TRBJ1-2,TRBV6-6,16,CASSYSISGTPYGYTF,TGTGCCAGCAGTTACTCGATCTCGGGGACGCCCTATGGCTACACCTTC
.,.,TRBJ1-5,TRBV5-1,15,CASSGDGQPHQPQHF,TGCGCCAGCAGCGGGGACGGACAGCCACATCAGCCCCAGCATTTT
TRBD1,.,TRBJ2-5,TRBV9,15,CASSDPGQPQETQYF,TGTGCCAGCAGCGACCCGGGACAGCCCCAAGAGACCCAGTACTTC
TRBD1,.,TRBJ1-2,TRBV5-4,16,CASSYGAGGVLYGYTF,TGTGCCAGCAGCTATGGGGCAGGGGGCGTGTTGTATGGCTACACCTTC
.,.,TRBJ2-5,TRBV15,14,CATSRWKAQETQYF,TGTGCCACCAGCAGGTGGAAGGCCCAAGAGACCCAGTACTTC
TRBD1,.,TRBJ1-1,TRBV6-5,13,CASRGQGGTEAFF,TGTGCCAGCAGGGGACAGGGCGGCACTGAAGCTTTCTTT
.,few,TRBJ1-2,TRBV5-8,14,CASSLKTHSYGYTF,TGTGCCAGCAGCTTGAAGACACACTCCTATGGCTACACCTTC
.,.,TRBJ1-2,TRBV3-1/TRBV3-2,13,CASSQEGAGGYTF,TGTGCCAGCAGCCAAGAAGGGGCCGGGGGCTACACCTTC
TRBD1,.,TRBJ2-1,TRBV30,15,CAWTPGTGSYNEQFF,TGTGCCTGGACCCCCGGGACAGGGTCATACAATGAGCAGTTCTTC
.,.,TRBJ2-2,TRBV9,15,CASSPGVRATGELFF,TGTGCCAGCAGTCCCGGGGTTAGGGCCACCGGGGAGCTGTTTTTT
.,.,TRBJ1-4,TRBV30,15,CAWSVRDRQQPKLFF,TGTGCCTGGAGTGTACGGGACCGACAACAGCCAAAACTGTTTTTT
.,once,TRBJ1-1,TRBV19,13,CASSIQVNTEAFF,TGTGCCAGTAGTATCCAAGTGAACACTGAAGCTTTCTTT
.,.,TRBJ1-6,TRBV30,13,CAWSVDGQLALHF,TGTGCCTGGAGTGTGGATGGACAATTGGCCCTCCACTTT
.,.,TRBJ1-2,TRBV20-1,11,CSTGVGDGYTF,TGCAGTACAGGAGTAGGGGATGGCTACACCTTC
.,.,TRBJ1-2,TRBV5-1,14,CASSLEGEGYGYTF,TGCGCCAGCAGCTTGGAGGGGGAAGGCTATGGCTACACCTTC
.,.,TRBJ2-7,TRBV6-1,15,CASSEFGGVRDEQYF,TGTGCCAGCAGTGAATTCGGAGGGGTCAGGGACGAGCAGTACTTC
.,.,TRBJ1-4,TRBV6-2/TRBV6-3,14,CASSRTGSNEKLFF,TGTGCCAGCAGCCGGACGGGCTCTAATGAAAAACTGTTTTTT
TRBD2,.,TRBJ2-3,TRBV5-4,16,CASSSQRGGSHDTQYF,TGTGCCAGCAGCTCACAGCGGGGGGGCTCGCACGATACGCAGTATTTT
.,.,TRBJ1-2,TRBV6-4,11,CASRNNYGYTF,TGTGCCAGCAGGAATAACTATGGCTACACCTTC
.,.,TRBJ1-5,TRBV6-5,13,CASSGGYNQPQHF,TGTGCCAGCAGCGGCGGATACAATCAGCCCCAGCATTTT
.,.,TRBJ1-1,TRBV19,14,CASSLQTPNTEAFF,TGTGCCAGTTCCCTCCAGACTCCGAACACTGAAGCTTTCTTT
.,once,TRBJ1-5,TRBV7-2,15,CASSLAHGSNQPQHF,TGTGCCAGCAGCTTAGCGCATGGTAGCAATCAGCCCCAGCATTTT
.,.,TRBJ1-2,TRBV5-5,13,CASSSQGNYGYTF,TGTGCCAGCAGCTCTCAGGGGAACTATGGCTACACCTTC
.,.,TRBJ1-2,TRBV30,11,CAWSEGYGYTF,TGTGCCTGGAGTGAGGGGTACGGCTACACCTTC
.,.,TRBJ1-5,TRBV4-3,16,CASSQDADSSLGPQHF,TGCGCCAGCAGCCAAGATGCGGACTCTAGCCTTGGGCCCCAGCATTTT
TRBD1,.,TRBJ1-4,TRBV7-2,14,CASSLGQGREKLFF,TGTGCCAGCAGCCTGGGACAGGGTCGGGAAAAACTGTTTTTT
.,.,TRBJ1-2,TRBV6-6,11,CASPGPDGYTF,TGTGCCAGCCCCGGACCGGATGGCTACACCTTC
TRBD1,.,TRBJ1-2,TRBV6-5,14,CASSRGQGAAGYTF,TGTGCCAGCAGTAGGGGACAGGGGGCCGCAGGCTACACCTTC
.,.,TRBJ1-2,TRBV29-1,12,CSVEGIVYGYTF,TGCAGCGTTGAGGGCATAGTCTATGGCTACACCTTC
TRBD1,few,TRBJ1-5,TRBV6-5,15,CASRKTGRSNQPQHF,TGTGCCAGCAGAAAGACAGGGCGTAGCAATCAGCCCCAGCATTTT
.,.,TRBJ1-1,TRBV7-2,14,CASSPSGGNTEAFF,TGTGCCAGCAGCCCCTCGGGGGGTAACACTGAAGCTTTCTTT